These 7 T cell receptor beta chains share one sample of origin, sequenced in a study of untreated major depressive disorder. TCRdb keeps only in-frame clones here, not all; method: immunoSEQ multiplex PCR. The table includes 20,000 to 25,000 clones, approximately 92% detected once. What was sequenced was CD4+ T cells from PBMCs. The origin of the receptors is a man aged 30-40 years in good health.

The rearrangement joins TRBV5-4 to TRBJ2-3, with D tentatively TRBD2 (6 bases). The CDR3 is made up of 16 amino acids. Trimming took 0 bases from V and 8 from J, leaving 19 bases between them. Germline CDR1 reads SGHNT; CDR2 reads YYREEE (reference sequence). CDR3 DNA: TGTGCCAGCAGCTTGGCGAGCCGGGGAGGCGCGCCTACGCAGTATTTT. It is translated as CASSLASRGGAPTQYF.

The genes are TRBV4-1 and TRBJ1-2; D ambiguous. The length of the CDR3 is 15 residues. Germline-derived CDR1 and CDR2 are MGHRA and YSYEKL. V was pared by 2 bases and J by 8 bases, with 18 bases between. DNA of the CDR3: TGCGCCAGCAGCCAACCGACCTCGGTGGTTAGGGGCTACACCTTC. It specifies CASSQPTSVVRGYTF.

The rearrangement links TRBV27 to TRBJ2-7, with D possibly matching TRBD2 (5 bases). CDR3 length: 15 residues. Germline V lookup: CDR1 MNHEY, CDR2 SMNVEV (reference sequence). V lost 4 bases and J 1 base, leaving 14 bases between the germline ends. The CDR3 is CASSSGVTGSYEQYF. The CDR3 bases are TGTGCCAGCAGTTCCGGCGTGACGGGGTCCTACGAGCAGTACTTC.

This rearrangement joins TRBV29-1 to TRBJ2-7, with a possible D match to TRBD2 (5 bases). Trimming left V 6 bases short and J 3 bases short, with 6 bases between. The CDR3 runs to 10 residues. CDR1 and CDR2 from the germline V gene are SQVTM and ANQGSEA. CDR3 bases: TGCAGCGTCCGGGACTACGAGCAGTACTTC. This translates into CSVRDYEQYF.

The chain is built from TRBV7-6 and TRBJ1-3; no clear D gene. CDR3 length: 14 amino acids. Per germline, CDR1 SGHVS and CDR2 FNYEAQ. Trimming removed 7 bases at V and 0 bases at J, with 10 bases between. In DNA form, the CDR3 reads TGTGCCAGCACCAACGGCCACTCTGGAAACACCATATATTTT. Translation gives CASTNGHSGNTIYF.

This chain connects TRBV13 to TRBJ1-3; D is possibly TRBD1 (5 bases). This CDR3 region has 14 residues. Germline V gene lookup returns CDR1 PRHDT and CDR2 FYEKMQ (reference sequence). Trimming removed 5 bases from V and 4 bases from J, with 12 bases in between. The chain's CDR3 is CASSRDAGGNTIYF. The CDR3 DNA is TGTGCCAGCAGCCGGGACGCCGGCGGAAACACCATATATTTT.

The V gene is TRBV30, the J gene TRBJ1-2; D unclear. CDR1 GTSNPN and CDR2 SVGIG come from the germline V gene (reference sequence). Trimming cost V 2 bases and J 2 bases, with 9 bases left between them. The CDR3 extends over 13 amino acids. CDR3 loop: CAWSSERNYGYTF. The CDR3 bases are TGTGCCTGGAGTAGTGAGAGGAACTATGGCTACACCTTC.